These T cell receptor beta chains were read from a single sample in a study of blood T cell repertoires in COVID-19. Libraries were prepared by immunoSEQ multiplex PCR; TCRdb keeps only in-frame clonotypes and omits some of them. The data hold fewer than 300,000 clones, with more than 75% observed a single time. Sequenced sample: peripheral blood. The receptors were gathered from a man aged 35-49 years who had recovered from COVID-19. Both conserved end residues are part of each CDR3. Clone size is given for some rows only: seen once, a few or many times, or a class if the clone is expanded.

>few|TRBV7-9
CASSPLAGVVTDTQYF
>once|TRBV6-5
CASSYRYPYGTGELFF
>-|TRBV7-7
CASSLMGQGKQETQYF
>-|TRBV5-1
CASSNRGDPYNEQFF
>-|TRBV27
CASNPQGINTGELFF
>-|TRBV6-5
CASSYATAINEKLFF
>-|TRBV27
CASSLRVGQAGHEQFF
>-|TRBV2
CASSGGQSRPRGAFF
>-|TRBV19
CASRAGRVGVEAFF
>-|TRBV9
CASSGGQTGYEQYF
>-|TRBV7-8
CASSLARDRGNSPLHF
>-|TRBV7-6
CASSLARAGGHNEQFF
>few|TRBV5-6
CASSPPVWDRATGANVLTF
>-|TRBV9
CASSVLAADFFAGELFF
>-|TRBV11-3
CASSNRGNTGELFF
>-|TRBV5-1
CASSLVGQGIYEQYF
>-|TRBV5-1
CASSLNSGRVSGANVLTF
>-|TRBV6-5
CASSGSYEQYF
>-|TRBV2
CASRNGGQETQYF
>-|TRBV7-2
CASSLRGTNIQYF
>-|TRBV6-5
CASTLWEGANVLTF
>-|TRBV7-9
CASSSRGPGTGELFF
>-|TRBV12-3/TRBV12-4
CASSLRGDGYTF
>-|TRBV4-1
CASSQDARSPYEQYF